The T cell receptor beta chain described here comes from a study of memory CD4+ T cells and cytomegalovirus serostatus. Clones were sequenced by immunoSEQ multiplex PCR, and TCRdb holds only the in-frame ones, with some missing. Of roughly 45,000 clones in the sample, more than 70% were seen once. On this clone itself: The antigen remains unidentified.

General observations from the study: Suggested: most of the CMV-linked TCR signature lies in CD4+ memory cells.

Single viable CD3+CD4+CD8-CD45RO+ cells were sorted as the memory CD4+ T cells. This CDR3 is 12 amino acids long. The junction had 10 bases not matched to a gene; V was cut back by 4 bases and J by 13 bases. Germline V gene sequence: CDR1 SGHRS, CDR2 YFSETQ. Sequenced material: memory CD4+ T cells from blood. V and J are TRBV5-1 and TRBJ1-2; 7 nucleotides align to TRBD1. This TCR derives from an adult in good health and CMV-seronegative. CDR3 region: CASSTGTDIGTF. DNA of the CDR3: TGCGCCAGCAGCACAGGGACAGACATAGGCACCTTC. Drawing the rest from reference TRBV5-1 and TRBJ1-2, the complete variable domain is KAGVTQTPRYLIKTRGQQVTLSCSPISGHRSVSWYQQTPGQGLQFLFEYFSETQRNKGNFPGRFSGRQFSNSRSEMNVSTLELGDSALYLCASSTGTDIGTFGSGTRLTVV.